This TCR beta chain was captured by sequencing in a study of cytomegalovirus exposure and HLA in healthy donors. The CDR3 runs 14 residues. Germline V CDR1 and CDR2: MGHRA, YSYEKL. A note on this clone: One junction end disagrees with the germline gene, perhaps due to a read error.

As for the donors, each was a healthy bone marrow donor. Primers: 60 Vbeta forward and 13 Jbeta reverse. TCRdb keeps only in-frame clones here, not all; method: immunoSEQ multiplex PCR. Counted here are around 94,000 clones, roughly 60% occurring once; the ten biggest clones make up about 4.9%. The gene calls are TRBV4-1 and TRBJ1-1, with 7 bases aligning to TRBD1. The source material was PBMCs. The sequence derives from a human donor in good health. CDR3 DNA: TGCGCCAGCAGTTTTTTCACAGGGGACACTGGAGCTTTCTTT. Protein sequence: CASSFFTGDTGAFF.